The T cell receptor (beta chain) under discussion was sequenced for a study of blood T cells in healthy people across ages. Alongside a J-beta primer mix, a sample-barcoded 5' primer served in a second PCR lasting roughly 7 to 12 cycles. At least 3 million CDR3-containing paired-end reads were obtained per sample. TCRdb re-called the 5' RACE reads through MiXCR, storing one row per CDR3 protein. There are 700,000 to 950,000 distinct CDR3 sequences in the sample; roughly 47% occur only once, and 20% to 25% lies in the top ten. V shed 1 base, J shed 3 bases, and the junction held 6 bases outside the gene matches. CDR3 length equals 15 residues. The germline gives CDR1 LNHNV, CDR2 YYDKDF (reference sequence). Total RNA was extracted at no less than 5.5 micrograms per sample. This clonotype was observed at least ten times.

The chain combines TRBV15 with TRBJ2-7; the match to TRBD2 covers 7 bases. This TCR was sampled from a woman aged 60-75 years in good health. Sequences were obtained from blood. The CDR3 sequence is CATSRGSGDIYEQYF. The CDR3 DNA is TGTGCCACCAGCAGAGGAAGCGGGGATATCTACGAGCAGTACTTC.